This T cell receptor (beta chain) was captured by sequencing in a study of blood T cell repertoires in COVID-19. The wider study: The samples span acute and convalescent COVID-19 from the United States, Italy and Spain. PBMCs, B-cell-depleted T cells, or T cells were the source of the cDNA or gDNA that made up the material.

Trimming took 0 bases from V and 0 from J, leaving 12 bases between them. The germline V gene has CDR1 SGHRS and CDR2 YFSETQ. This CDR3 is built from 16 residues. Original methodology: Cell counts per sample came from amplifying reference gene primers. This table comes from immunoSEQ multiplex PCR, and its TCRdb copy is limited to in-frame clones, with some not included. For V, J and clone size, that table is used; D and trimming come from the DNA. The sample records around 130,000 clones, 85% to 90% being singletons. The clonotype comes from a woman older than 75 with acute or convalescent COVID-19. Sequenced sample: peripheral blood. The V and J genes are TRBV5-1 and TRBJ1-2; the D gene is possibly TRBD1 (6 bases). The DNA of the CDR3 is TGCGCCAGCAGCTTGGTTACAGGGAGTACTAACTATGGCTACACCTTC. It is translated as CASSLVTGSTNYGYTF.